This passage covers 13 T cell receptor beta chains from one sample sequenced in a study of T cell repertoires in cytomegalovirus infection. TCRdb reanalysed the reads using MiXCR and keeps one entry per CDR3 protein. The sample includes around 300,000 distinct CDR3 sequences, about 25% of them seen just once. The sequencing input was PBMCs. Receptors were obtained from a human donor in good health (CMV status not recorded). Some clones in this sample may be carry-over from other donors' samples.

This clonotype was counted many times. The chain links TRBV7-9 to TRBJ1-2; TRBD1 matches at 8 bases. The CDR3 contains 14 residues. V shed 5 bases and J 5 bases; nucleotides not matched to a gene: 7. Germline lookup yields CDR1 SEHNR and CDR2 FQNEAQ (reference sequence). CDR3 nucleotide sequence: TGTGCCAGCAGCCCCAGGACAGGGACTTATGGCTACACCTTC. Amino acid sequence: CASSPRTGTYGYTF.

This rearrangement joins TRBV20-1 to TRBJ2-7, with TRBD2 as a possible D gene (5 bases). Trimming took 1 base from V and 0 from J, leaving 19 bases between them. The CDR3 length is 17 residues. CDR1 and CDR2 (germline): DFQATT, SNEGSKA (reference sequence). CDR3 in DNA: TGCAGTGCTAGAGTTCCTTCCCGAGCGGATAGCTCCTACGAGCAGTACTTC. Translating gives CSARVPSRADSSYEQYF.

The sample holds many counts of this clonotype. The chain carries TRBV7-2 and TRBJ1-2; D may be TRBD1 (6 bases). V lost 4 bases and J lost 0, with 12 bases in between. Germline-derived CDR1 and CDR2 are SGHTA and FQGNSA. This CDR3 spans 15 amino acids. The CDR3 is CASSSRQVSNYGYTF. CDR3 sequence (DNA): TGTGCCAGCAGCTCCCGACAGGTCTCTAACTATGGCTACACCTTC.

In this sample, this clonotype turned up a few times. The CDR3 spells CASSLGGMEGYTF. The CDR3 coding sequence is TGTGCCAGCAGTCTGGGGGGAATGGAGGGCTACACCTTC. The chain links TRBV12-3 or TRBV12-4 to TRBJ1-2; D is perhaps TRBD1 (5 bases). The CDR3 consists of 13 residues. V shed 5 bases and J shed 8 bases, with 15 bases lying between them.

The sample holds a few counts of this clonotype. This sequence joins TRBV3-1 and TRBJ2-7, with no clear D. This CDR3 region has 12 residues. The germline gives CDR1 LGHDT, CDR2 YNNKEL (reference sequence). The V and J ends lost 1 base and 3 bases respectively, with 4 bases between them. The CDR3: CASSQALYEQYF. DNA of the CDR3: TGTGCCAGCAGCCAAGCCCTCTACGAGCAGTACTTC.

The chain recombines TRBV5-6 with TRBJ2-7; 10 nucleotides match TRBD1. V was pared by 4 bases and J by 2 bases, with 6 bases of the junction left unmatched. In germline, CDR1 is SGHDT, CDR2 YYEEEE. This CDR3 contains 15 residues. CDR3 residues: CASSQLGTGAYEQYF. The DNA for the CDR3 is TGTGCCAGCAGCCAGTTAGGGACAGGGGCCTACGAGCAGTACTTC.

This clonotype has ten or more counts. V and J are TRBV7-8 and TRBJ2-1, with a tentative D call TRBD1 (6 bases). The CDR3 is 14 residues long. Trimming took 5 bases from V and 5 from J, leaving 13 bases between them. Looked up from germline, CDR1 is SGHVS and CDR2 is FQNEAQ. The CDR3 nucleotides are TGTGCCAGCAGCCACGACAGGCTGAACAATGAGCAGTTCTTC. It specifies CASSHDRLNNEQFF.

This clonotype was observed many times. This sequence joins TRBV19 and TRBJ2-2; 8 bases align to TRBD2. The germline V gene has CDR1 LNHDA and CDR2 SQIVND (reference sequence). CDR3 length: 15 residues. Trimming at V came to 4 bases and at J to 5 bases, leaving 6 bases not matched to a gene. CDR3: CASSNGRAGTGELFF. CDR3 coding DNA: TGTGCCAGTAGTAACGGGAGGGCTGGGACCGGGGAGCTGTTTTTT.

This clonotype was detected ten times or more. This chain joins TRBV7-2 and TRBJ2-5, with TRBD2 matching over 9 bases. The CDR3 runs to 16 residues. Germline CDR1 is SGHTA and CDR2 is FQGNSA. The J segment lost 5 bases and the V segment lost 4 bases, leaving 11 bases of the junction unmatched. The CDR3 nucleotides read TGTGCCAGCAGCTCGGGGGGCGGGAGGGGAGCGGAGACCCAGTACTTC. Encoded protein: CASSSGGGRGAETQYF.

This chain links TRBV12-3 or TRBV12-4 with TRBJ2-5, with 11 bases that match TRBD2. The CDR3 length is 14 residues. Trimming cost V 1 base and J 8 bases; bases outside gene matches: 3. The CDR3 sequence is CASSLELAGATQYF. The CDR3 nucleotides read TGTGCCAGCAGTTTAGAACTAGCGGGAGCCACCCAGTACTTC.

This clonotype has only a few counts. The V and J genes are TRBV11-2 and TRBJ2-1, with TRBD2 matching over 7 bases. From germline, CDR1 is SGHAT and CDR2 FQNNGV. This CDR3 has 14 amino acids. The ends lost 8 bases at V and 9 bases at J; junction bases unmatched: 13. CDR3 amino acids: CASGNTGGTGEQFF. CDR3 in DNA: TGTGCCAGCGGCAACACGGGAGGCACGGGTGAGCAGTTCTTC. The full variable domain, with the rest looked up from reference TRBV11-2 and TRBJ2-1, is EAGVAQSPRYKIIEKRQSVAFWCNPISGHATLYWYQQILGQGPKLLIQFQNNGVVDDSQLPKDRFSAERLKGVDSTLKIQPAKLEDSAVYLCASGNTGGTGEQFFGPGTRLTVL.

This clonotype was recorded many times. The J gene is TRBJ2-1, the V gene TRBV7-2; either TRBD1 or TRBD2 may fit D (6 bases each). Germline V CDR1 and CDR2: SGHTA, FQGNSA. Trimming pared 2 bases from V and 9 bases from J, leaving 17 bases between. CDR3 length equals 15 residues. This CDR3 reads CASSLRGAAYGEQFF. The CDR3 bases are TGTGCCAGCAGCTTAAGGGGGGCGGCGTACGGTGAGCAGTTCTTC. Looking up the rest from reference TRBV7-2 and TRBJ2-1 gives the full variable domain: GAGVSQSPSNKVTEKGKDVELRCDPISGHTALYWYRQSLGQGLEFLIYFQGNSAPDKSGLPSDRFSAERTGGSVSTLTIQRTQQEDSAVYLCASSLRGAAYGEQFFGPGTRLTVL.

This clonotype was seen more than once but under ten times. At one end the junction does not follow the germline gene, possibly because of a read error. The genes are TRBV28 and TRBJ2-5, with D possibly TRBD1 on 6 matching bases. The CDR3 is 16 amino acids. Per germline, CDR1 MDHEN and CDR2 SYDVKM. The chain's CDR3 is CAVYPPGQRRGETQYF. The DNA of the CDR3 is TGCGCCGTTTACCCTCCCGGACAGAGAAGGGGAGAGACCCAGTACTTC.